This TCR beta chain was found in a study of blood T cell repertoires in COVID-19. Study overall: Acute and convalescent COVID-19 samples came from the United States, Italy and Spain.

This clone was found once. A Seattle source enrolled patients during active infection and followed them longitudinally. The repertoire was sequenced with immunoSEQ multiplex PCR; TCRdb's copy has only in-frame clones and lacks some. In the table there are roughly 250,000 clones, roughly nine tenths of which are singletons. J lost 6 bases, V lost 1 base, and 11 bases had no gene match. Germline V lookup: CDR1 SGHRS, CDR2 YFSETQ. This CDR3 contains 16 residues. The sequencing input was peripheral blood. This clonotype was sampled from a woman in her 30s with COVID-19, enrolled during active disease. The chain has TRBV5-1 and TRBJ2-7; 9 nucleotides agree with TRBD2. CDR3 protein: CASSLYRLAENFEQYF. The CDR3 coding sequence is TGCGCCAGCAGCTTGTACCGACTAGCGGAAAATTTCGAGCAGTACTTC.